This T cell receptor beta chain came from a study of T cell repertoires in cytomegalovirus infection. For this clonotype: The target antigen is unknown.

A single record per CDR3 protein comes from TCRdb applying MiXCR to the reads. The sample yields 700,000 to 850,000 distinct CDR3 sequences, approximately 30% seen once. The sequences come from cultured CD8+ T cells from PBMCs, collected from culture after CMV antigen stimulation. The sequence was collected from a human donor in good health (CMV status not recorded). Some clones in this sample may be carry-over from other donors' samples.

Here the CDR3 reads CASSVDPSSYEQYF. CDR3 in DNA: TGTGCCAGCAGCGTAGATCCATCCTCCTACGAGCAGTACTTC. The chain has TRBV9 and TRBJ2-7; D gene unclear. V shed 0 bases and J shed 0 bases, with 7 bases lying between them. CDR3 size: 14 residues. Germline loops: CDR1 SGDLS, CDR2 YYNGEE.